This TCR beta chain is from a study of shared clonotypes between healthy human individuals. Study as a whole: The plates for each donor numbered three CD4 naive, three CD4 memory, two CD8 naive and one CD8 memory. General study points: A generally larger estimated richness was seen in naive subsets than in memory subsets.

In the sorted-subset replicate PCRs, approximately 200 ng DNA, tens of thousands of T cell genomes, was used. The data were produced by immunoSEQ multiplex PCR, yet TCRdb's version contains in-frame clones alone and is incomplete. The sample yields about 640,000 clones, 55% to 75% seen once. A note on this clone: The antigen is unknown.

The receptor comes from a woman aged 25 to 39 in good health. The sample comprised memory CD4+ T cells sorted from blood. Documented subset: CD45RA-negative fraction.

CDR3 protein: CASSELGQLGELFF. The CDR3, as DNA: TGTGCCAGCAGTGAATTGGGGCAGCTTGGGGAACTGTTTTTT. The rearrangement uses TRBV6-1 and TRBJ1-4; possibly TRBD1 for D (5 bases). In germline, CDR1 is MNHNS, CDR2 SASEGT. The CDR3 runs 14 residues. The V gene lost 2 bases and the J gene lost 12 bases, with 16 bases spanning the gap.